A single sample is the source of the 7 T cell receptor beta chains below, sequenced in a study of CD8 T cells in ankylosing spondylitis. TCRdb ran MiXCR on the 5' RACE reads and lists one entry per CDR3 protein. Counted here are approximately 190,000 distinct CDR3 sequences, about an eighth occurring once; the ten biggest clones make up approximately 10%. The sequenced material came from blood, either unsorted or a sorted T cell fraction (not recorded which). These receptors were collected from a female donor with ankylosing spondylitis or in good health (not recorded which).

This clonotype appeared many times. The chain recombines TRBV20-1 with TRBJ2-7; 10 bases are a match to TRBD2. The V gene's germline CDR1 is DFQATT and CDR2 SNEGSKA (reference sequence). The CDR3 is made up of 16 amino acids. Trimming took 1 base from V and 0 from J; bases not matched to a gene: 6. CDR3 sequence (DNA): TGCAGTGCTAGAGTTCCAGCGGGAGGGTTCTCCTACGAGCAGTACTTC. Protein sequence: CSARVPAGGFSYEQYF.

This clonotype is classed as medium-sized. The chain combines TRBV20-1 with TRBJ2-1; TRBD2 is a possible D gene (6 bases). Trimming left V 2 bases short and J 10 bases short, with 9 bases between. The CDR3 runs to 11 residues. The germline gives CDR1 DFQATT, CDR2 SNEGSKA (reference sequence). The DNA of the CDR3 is TGCAGTGCTAGATGGGGGAGGGAGCAGTTCTTC. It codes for CSARWGREQFF.

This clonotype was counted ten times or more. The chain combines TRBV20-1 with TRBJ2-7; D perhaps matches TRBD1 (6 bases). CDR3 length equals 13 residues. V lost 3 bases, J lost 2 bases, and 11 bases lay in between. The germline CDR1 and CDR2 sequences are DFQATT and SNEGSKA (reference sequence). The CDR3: CSASRDKTYEQYF. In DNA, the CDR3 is TGCAGTGCTAGTAGGGACAAGACCTACGAGCAGTACTTC.

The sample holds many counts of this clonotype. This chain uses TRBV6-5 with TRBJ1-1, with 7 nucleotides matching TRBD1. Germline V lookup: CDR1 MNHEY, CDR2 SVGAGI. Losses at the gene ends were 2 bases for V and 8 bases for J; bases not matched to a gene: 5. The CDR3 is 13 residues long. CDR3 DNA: TGTGCCAGCAGTTACCGACAGGGCCCCGAAGCTTTCTTT. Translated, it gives CASSYRQGPEAFF.

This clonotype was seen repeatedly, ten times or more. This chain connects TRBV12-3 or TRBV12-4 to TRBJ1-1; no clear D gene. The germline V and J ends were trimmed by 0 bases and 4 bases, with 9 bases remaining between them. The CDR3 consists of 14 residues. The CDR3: CASSLAVSATEAFF. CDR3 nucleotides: TGTGCCAGCAGTTTAGCAGTGTCGGCCACTGAAGCTTTCTTT.

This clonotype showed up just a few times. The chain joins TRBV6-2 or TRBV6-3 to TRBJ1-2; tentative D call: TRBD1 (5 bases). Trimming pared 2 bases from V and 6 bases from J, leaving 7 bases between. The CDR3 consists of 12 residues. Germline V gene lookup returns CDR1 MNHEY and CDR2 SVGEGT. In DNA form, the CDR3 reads TGTGCCAGCAGTTACCGAGGGGATGGCTACACCTTC. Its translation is CASSYRGDGYTF.

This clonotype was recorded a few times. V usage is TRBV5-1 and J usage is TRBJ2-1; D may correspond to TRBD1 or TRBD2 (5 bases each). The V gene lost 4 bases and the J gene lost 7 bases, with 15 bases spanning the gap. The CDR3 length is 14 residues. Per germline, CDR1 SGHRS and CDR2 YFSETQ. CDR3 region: CASSPGTLGNEQFF. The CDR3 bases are TGCGCCAGCAGCCCCGGGACCCTAGGGAATGAGCAGTTCTTC.